The rows below give T cell receptor beta chains drawn from one sample of a study of blood T cell repertoires in COVID-19. The table came from immunoSEQ multiplex PCR; TCRdb's copy has only in-frame clones and leaves some out. Here the sample spans about 140,000 clones, 89% being singletons. Sequencing input: peripheral blood. All receptors come from a human donor in a cohort sampled during active COVID-19. Both conserved end residues are part of each CDR3. A D gene is named only where the DNA matches it firmly. The size field is filled for only some rows; it gives once, few, many or a size class.

- TRBJ2-7 TRBV6-6 - CASSYLQGSSYEQYF TGTGCCAGCAGTTACTTGCAGGGTAGCTCCTACGAGCAGTACTTC
- TRBJ1-2 TRBV19 TRBD1 CASSMAQGLYGYTF TGTGCCAGTAGTATGGCACAGGGGCTCTATGGCTACACCTTC
- TRBJ2-1 TRBV5-1 - CASSFEGGDNEQFF TGCGCCAGCAGCTTTGAAGGGGGGGACAATGAGCAGTTCTTC
- TRBJ1-5 TRBV27 - CASSLSRGSNQPQHF TGTGCCAGCAGTTTATCGAGAGGTAGCAATCAGCCCCAGCATTTT
- TRBJ1-1 TRBV18 TRBD1 CASTPTGGSNTEAFF TGTGCCAGCACCCCGACAGGGGGATCGAACACTGAAGCTTTCTTT
once TRBJ1-4 TRBV5-1 - CASSEGWFATNEKLFF TGCGCCAGCAGCGAGGGATGGTTTGCAACTAATGAAAAACTGTTTTTT
- TRBJ1-6 TRBV6-2/TRBV6-3 - CASSYGGINSPLHF TGTGCCAGCAGTTATGGAGGGATTAATTCACCCCTCCACTTT
- TRBJ1-2 TRBV27 - CASSLIAGATYGYTF TGTGCCAGCAGTTTAATAGCAGGGGCCACATATGGCTACACCTTC
- TRBJ2-1 TRBV5-6 TRBD2 CASSWSRDYSNEQFF TGTGCCAGCAGCTGGTCCCGGGACTATAGCAATGAGCAGTTCTTC
- TRBJ2-3 TRBV6-1 - CASSEGRAHRTDTQYF TGTGCCAGCAGTGAAGGGCGGGCGCATCGCACAGATACGCAGTATTTT
- TRBJ1-1 TRBV27 TRBD1 CASSTHRGSTEAFF TGTGCCAGCAGTACCCACAGGGGAAGCACTGAAGCTTTCTTT
- TRBJ1-1 TRBV3-1/TRBV3-2 - CASSQGAYTEAFF TGTGCCAGCAGCCAGGGGGCCTACACTGAAGCTTTCTTT
- TRBJ2-4 TRBV3-1/TRBV3-2 TRBD1 CASSRTGNIQYF TGTGCCAGCAGTCGGACAGGAAACATTCAGTACTTC
- TRBJ2-1 TRBV4-1 TRBD2 CASSQDIAGNEQFF TGCGCCAGCAGCCAAGACATAGCGGGCAATGAGCAGTTCTTC
- TRBJ2-7 TRBV27 - CASSKTYREYEQYF TGTGCCAGCAGTAAGACCTACAGGGAGTACGAGCAGTACTTC
once TRBJ1-3 TRBV12-5 TRBD1 CASGLTTGVTGNTIYF TGTGCTAGTGGTTTGACGACAGGGGTTACTGGAAACACCATATATTTT
- TRBJ2-2 TRBV6-5 TRBD1 CASSRTGNTGELFF TGTGCCAGCAGCAGGACAGGGAACACCGGGGAGCTGTTTTTT
- TRBJ1-1 TRBV3-1/TRBV3-2 - CASSQLSGTEAFF TGTGCCAGCAGCCAATTGAGTGGCACTGAAGCTTTCTTT
- TRBJ1-2 TRBV9 TRBD1 CASSVGQGSYGYTF TGTGCCAGCAGCGTAGGACAGGGGAGCTATGGCTACACCTTC
- TRBJ1-1 TRBV5-1 - CASSLGRSGLDLNTEAFF TGCGCCAGCAGCTTGGGTCGTTCGGGTCTCGATTTGAACACTGAAGCTTTCTTT
- TRBJ1-3 TRBV9 - CASSVTGSSGNTIYF TGTGCCAGCAGCGTTACAGGGTCCTCTGGAAACACCATATATTTT
- TRBJ1-3 TRBV7-2 - CASSLSGLFRGSTGNTIYF TGTGCCAGCAGCTTAAGTGGCTTATTTCGGGGATCTACTGGAAACACCATATATTTT
- TRBJ1-6 TRBV9 TRBD1 CASRARDSYSPLHF TGTGCCAGCAGGGCCCGGGACAGCTATTCACCCCTCCACTTT
once TRBJ2-5 TRBV4-3 - CASSQDSREQGGVQETQYF TGCGCCAGCAGCCAAGATTCCCGTGAACAGGGGGGGGTACAAGAGACCCAGTACTTC
- TRBJ1-6 TRBV5-1 - CASSFRQDDNSPLHF TGCGCCAGCAGCTTCCGACAGGACGATAATTCACCCCTCCACTTT
- TRBJ1-2 TRBV7-9 - CASSLVSGPPSNYGYTF TGTGCCAGCAGCTTAGTATCTGGCCCACCTTCTAACTATGGCTACACCTTC
- TRBJ1-2 TRBV27 TRBD1 CASSSTGTDYGYTF TGTGCCAGCAGTTCGACAGGGACGGACTATGGCTACACCTTC
- TRBJ2-5 TRBV29-1 TRBD2 CSVEGSGGYQETQYF TGCAGCGTTGAGGGCAGCGGGGGGTACCAAGAGACCCAGTACTTC
- TRBJ1-1 TRBV19 TRBD1 CATLGGQGVLNTEAFF TGTGCCACCCTAGGGGGGCAGGGGGTACTGAACACTGAAGCTTTCTTT
- TRBJ2-3 TRBV12-3/TRBV12-4 - CASSSRDPDTQYF TGTGCCAGCAGCTCCCGAGATCCAGATACGCAGTATTTT
- TRBJ1-1 TRBV5-1 - CASSVIRATGTEAFF TGCGCCAGCAGCGTCATCAGGGCCACGGGTACTGAAGCTTTCTTT
few TRBJ2-2 TRBV5-1 - CASSLSAGELFF TGCGCCAGCAGCTTGTCGGCCGGGGAGCTGTTTTTT
- TRBJ1-1 TRBV5-5 - CASSLVGGMNTEAFF TGTGCCAGCAGCTTGGTAGGAGGGATGAACACTGAAGCTTTCTTT
- TRBJ1-5 TRBV6-2/TRBV6-3 TRBD1 CASSYGQGGNQPQHF TGTGCCAGCAGTTATGGACAGGGAGGCAATCAGCCCCAGCATTTT
- TRBJ2-3 TRBV3-1/TRBV3-2 TRBD2 CASSQGASGGIADTQYF TGTGCCAGCAGCCAAGGGGCTAGCGGGGGGATCGCAGATACGCAGTATTTT
- TRBJ1-4 TRBV28 - CASSSPGYGNEKLFF TGTGCCAGCAGTTCCCCGGGTTACGGGAATGAAAAACTGTTTTTT